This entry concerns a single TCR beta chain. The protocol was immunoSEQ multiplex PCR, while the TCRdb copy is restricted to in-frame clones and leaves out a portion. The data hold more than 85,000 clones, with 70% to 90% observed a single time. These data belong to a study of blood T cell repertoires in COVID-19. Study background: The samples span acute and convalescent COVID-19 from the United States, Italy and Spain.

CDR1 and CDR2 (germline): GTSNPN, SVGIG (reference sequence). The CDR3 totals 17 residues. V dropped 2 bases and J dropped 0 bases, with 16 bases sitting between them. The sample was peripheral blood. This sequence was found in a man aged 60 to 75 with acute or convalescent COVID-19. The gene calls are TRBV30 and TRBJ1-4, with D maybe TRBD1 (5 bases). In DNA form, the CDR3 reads TGTGCCTGGAGTCCAAGGGGAACAGTTGCAACTAATGAAAAACTGTTTTTT. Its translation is CAWSPRGTVATNEKLFF.